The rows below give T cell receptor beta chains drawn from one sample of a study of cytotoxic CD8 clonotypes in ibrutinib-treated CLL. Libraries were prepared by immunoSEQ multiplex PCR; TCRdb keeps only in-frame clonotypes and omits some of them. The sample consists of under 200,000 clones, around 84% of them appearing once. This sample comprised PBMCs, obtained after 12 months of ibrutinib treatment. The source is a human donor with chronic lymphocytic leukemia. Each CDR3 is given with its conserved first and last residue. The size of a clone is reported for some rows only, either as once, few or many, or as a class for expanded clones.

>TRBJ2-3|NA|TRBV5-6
CASSRQGALGLSPTDTQYF
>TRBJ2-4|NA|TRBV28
CASSAGDVGTSGRGIQYF
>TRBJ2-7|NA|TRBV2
CASSGTSSYEQYF
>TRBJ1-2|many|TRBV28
CASSTPTARGGYTF
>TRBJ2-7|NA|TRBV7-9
CASSARQGSDSYEQYF
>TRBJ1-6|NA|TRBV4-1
CASSQDRTQGGSPLHF
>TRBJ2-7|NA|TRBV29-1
CSVGGGSYEQYF
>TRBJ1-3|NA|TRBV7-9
CASSFEITGGNTIYF
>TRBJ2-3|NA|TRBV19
CASSSYPLTGETDTQYF
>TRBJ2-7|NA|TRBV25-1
CASSPGGASYEQYF
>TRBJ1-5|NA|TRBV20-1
CSAPEGPQHF
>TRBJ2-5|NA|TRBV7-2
CASQIGTSGREETQYF
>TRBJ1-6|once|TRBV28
CASRPTTGFYNSPLHF
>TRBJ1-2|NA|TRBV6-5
CAARSGGTGAYGYTF
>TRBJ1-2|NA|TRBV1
CTSSQGSANYGYTF
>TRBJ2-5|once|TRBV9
CASSASQGAETQYF